Here is one T cell receptor beta chain with its context. Attachment of unique molecular identifiers was made to individual cDNA molecules. Each CDR3 protein is one row after TCRdb ran MiXCR on the 5' RACE reads. In the table there are 26,000 or so distinct CDR3 sequences, about 4.9% of which are singletons. Trimming removed 0 bases at V and 15 bases at J, with 19 bases between. In germline, CDR1 is ENHRY, CDR2 SYGVKD. CDR3 length: 14 amino acids. The data originate from a study of early T cells in non-severe SARS-CoV-2 infection. The origin of this receptor is an adult who was a healthcare worker with PCR-confirmed SARS-CoV-2 infection or an uninfected control (not recorded which). The chain couples TRBV10-3 to TRBJ2-3; possibly TRBD1 for D (6 bases). The material sequenced was whole blood, taken at baseline. Here the CDR3 reads CAISESTGTISGYF. DNA for the CDR3: TGTGCCATCAGTGAGTCTACAGGGACCATTTCGGGCTATTTT.